The rows below give T cell receptor beta chains drawn from one sample of a study of blood T cells in healthy people across ages. TCRdb recomputed calls from the 5' RACE reads with MiXCR, one row per CDR3 protein. The data show fewer than 950,000 distinct CDR3 sequences, 30% to 45% seen once. The sample consisted of blood. The origin of the receptors is a man younger than 30 in good health. CDR3s include the opening cysteine and the closing phenylalanine or tryptophan. A D gene is named only where the DNA matches it firmly. Size values are once, few and many counts, or a class for expanded clones, and some rows have none.

j_call	v_call	clone_size	d_call	cdr3_nt	cdr3_aa
TRBJ1-1	TRBV5-1	-	-	TGCGCCGGCAGCTTGAGAGGGGGAGAGTACACTGAAGCTTTCTTT	CAGSLRGGEYTEAFF
TRBJ2-3	TRBV20-1	once	TRBD1	TGCAGTGCTAAAAGACAGGGGGCTGTGAATACGCAGTATTTT	CSAKRQGAVNTQYF
TRBJ1-1	TRBV5-6	-	-	TGTGCCAGCAGCTTGTACATGTATGAAGCTTTCTTT	CASSLYMYEAFF
TRBJ1-2	TRBV7-2	few	-	TGTGCCAGCAGCTCACCCCCGGTTGACTCCTGGGGTGGCTACACCTTC	CASSSPPVDSWGGYTF
TRBJ1-1	TRBV4-3	-	TRBD1	TGCGCCAGCAGCCTACTCAGGGGGCATTGGAGAGGAACTGAAGCTTTCTTT	CASSLLRGHWRGTEAFF
TRBJ2-7	TRBV20-1	once	-	TGCAGTGCTCGAACGCCAACCAAGCCATCCGAGCAGTACTTC	CSARTPTKPSEQYF
TRBJ1-1	TRBV10-3	many	TRBD1	TGTGCCATCAGTGAGCGAGAGACAGGGAGGGCTGAAGCTTTCTTT	CAISERETGRAEAFF
TRBJ1-4	TRBV27	-	TRBD1	TGTGCCAGCTCCGGGACAGGGGCTGAAAAACTGTTTTTT	CASSGTGAEKLFF
TRBJ1-2	TRBV7-3	-	TRBD1	TGTGCCAGCAGCTTAAATCCCCCGGGACAGGGGGTCTATGGCTACACCTTC	CASSLNPPGQGVYGYTF
TRBJ1-5	TRBV27	-	TRBD1	TGTGCCAGCAGTTTATCGGGGACAGGGAAGAATCAGCCCCAGCATTTT	CASSLSGTGKNQPQHF
TRBJ2-1	TRBV12-3/TRBV12-4	few	TRBD2	TGTGCCAGCAGTTGGGGGACTAGCGGGGGGGCTTTGTCTTCGCAGTTCTTC	CASSWGTSGGALSSQFF
TRBJ2-5	TRBV5-1	-	-	TGCGCCAGCAGCTTGCAGGGTCAGGCTCCACTGGAGTACTTC	CASSLQGQAPLEYF
TRBJ2-5	TRBV7-2	-	TRBD2	TGTGCCAGCAGCTTAACGACCGGGACTAGTAGGGAGACCCAGTACTTC	CASSLTTGTSRETQYF
TRBJ1-1	TRBV6-6	-	-	TGTACCAGCCAAGACAGTATGAACACTGAAGCTTTCTTT	CTSQDSMNTEAFF
TRBJ1-2	TRBV9	-	-	TGTGCCAGCAGCCTAAGTACCGGGACAACCTATGGCTACACCTTC	CASSLSTGTTYGYTF
TRBJ1-2	TRBV6-5	-	-	TGTGCCAGCAGGGTCACGGGACAACTTATCTACACCTTC	CASRVTGQLIYTF
TRBJ2-5	TRBV20-1	-	TRBD1	TGCAGTGCTCCTCGGGACAGGGGGAGTTTTGAGACCCAGTACTTC	CSAPRDRGSFETQYF
TRBJ2-2	TRBV6-6	-	-	TGTGCCAGCACCACCAACAGGTCTCCGAACACCGGGGAGCTGTTTTTT	CASTTNRSPNTGELFF
TRBJ2-1	TRBV9	-	TRBD2	TGTGCCAGTAGCGTAGGTAGCGGGAGCTTGAATGAGCAGTTCTTC	CASSVGSGSLNEQFF
TRBJ1-2	TRBV28	few	-	TGTGCCAGCAGTCGCGTCAGGCGGAGAACTAATGGCTACACCTTC	CASSRVRRRTNGYTF
TRBJ1-6	TRBV10-3	many	-	TGTGCCACCAAGACGGAGACCAGCTCCTATAATTCACCCCTCCACTTT	CATKTETSSYNSPLHF
TRBJ1-4	TRBV2	-	-	TGTGCCACACGAAGTGAAAAACTGTTTTTT	CATRSEKLFF
TRBJ2-3	TRBV7-9	-	-	TGTGCCAGCAGCTTAGGAACACAGGGAGCACATACGCAGTATTTT	CASSLGTQGAHTQYF
TRBJ2-3	TRBV20-1	-	-	TGCAGTGCCCCCCGTCCGGGGGGCAGCACAGATACGCAGTATTTT	CSAPRPGGSTDTQYF
TRBJ2-1	TRBV4-3	few	TRBD2	TGCGCCAGCAGCGCGGGGGCGGGGGGGCCCAATGAGCAGTTCTTC	CASSAGAGGPNEQFF
TRBJ1-5	TRBV20-1	few	TRBD1	TGCAGTGCTAGTGGTACAGGGGCTAATCAGCCCCAGCATTTT	CSASGTGANQPQHF
TRBJ2-3	TRBV7-9	many	-	TGTGCCAGCAGCTACGAGACAGAGCGTGGGTATTTT	CASSYETERGYF
TRBJ2-1	TRBV2	few	TRBD1	TGTGCCAGCAGCATCGGACAGGGGCGGTACAATGAGCAGTTCTTC	CASSIGQGRYNEQFF
TRBJ2-3	TRBV20-1	-	-	TGCAGTGCTAGCCTCCTACTATCTAGCACAGATACGCAGTATTTT	CSASLLLSSTDTQYF
TRBJ2-7	TRBV18	few	TRBD1	TGTGCCAGCTCACCAAAGAGGCGGTCCGGGACAGGGGGCTACGAGCAGTACTTC	CASSPKRRSGTGGYEQYF
TRBJ2-7	TRBV4-1	few	-	TGCGCCAGCAGCCAAGAGGGTGAGGGTACCTACGAGCAGTACTTC	CASSQEGEGTYEQYF
TRBJ2-1	TRBV20-1	medium-sized	-	TGCAGTGCTAGAGGGTCCTACAATGAGCAGTTCTTC	CSARGSYNEQFF
TRBJ2-2	TRBV5-1	-	-	TGCGCCAGCAGCTTGGAGGCGAACACCGGGGAGCTGTTTTTT	CASSLEANTGELFF
TRBJ1-5	TRBV28	-	-	TGTGCCAGCAGCGGCAATCAGCCCCAGCATTTT	CASSGNQPQHF
TRBJ2-3	TRBV4-1	few	TRBD2	TGCGCCAGCAGCCAAGAGGGGCTAGCGGGGGGTAGCACAGATACGCAGTATTTT	CASSQEGLAGGSTDTQYF
TRBJ2-3	TRBV6-2/TRBV6-3	-	-	TGTGCCAGCAGTCAGGGGAAGGCGCAGTATTTT	CASSQGKAQYF